Reported below is one T cell receptor (beta chain). The antigen it recognizes is unknown. Base quality data are lacking; no much larger clone is found one base away. The data originate from a study of T cell responses to AZD1222 COVID-19 vaccine (dated by TCRdb to about 2021). Study-wide context: AZD1222 recipients given second doses at about 4 weeks or at about 12 weeks were pooled, since spike-specific TCR depth and breadth were not found to differ between the two schedules. TCR sequencing covered more than 230 trial participants: 200 to 220 given two doses of AZD1222 and some 25 given two doses of MenACWY control vaccine. Trial participants were enrolled into age subgroups of 18-55, 56-69 and 70-plus years, which contained 148, 28 and 57 TCR-sequenced participants, respectively. Overall study results and their limits: Reportedly, close to half of the unique spike-specific TCRs recognized epitopes lying outside the regions that are mutated in the B.1.351 and B.1.1.7 variants. After two AZD1222 doses, spike-specific TCR breadth and depth were significantly higher than at day 0 and than in MenACWY recipients. Because no day 14 peak-response samples were available, the repertoires could be characterized only after the peak T cell response. Conclusions about previously exposed vaccinees are limited because only six or seven AZD1222 recipients were SARS-CoV-2 seropositive at baseline. The whole spike protein was spanned by vaccine-associated CD4 TCRs, and dominant responses were seen in regions 160-218 and 743-854. The 56-69-year group was small, and its depth increase did not reach significance, likely because of low power. Participants were mostly white British, with more females than males. The authors suggested clonal diversity may have been underestimated.

The sample's time point, from its label and the paper: baseline before first vaccination. Samples from vaccinated people were obtained from the UK trials COV001 and COV002, which included a single-blind randomized controlled phase 2/3 trial of AZD1222 (ChAdOx1 nCoV-19) in healthy adults. For TCRbeta chain sequencing, PBMC samples from trial participants were taken at day 0 and at day 28 after the second dose. The CDR3 regions of human TCRbeta chains were analyzed by immunosequencing. The paper's data handling went like this. TCRs in the repertoires were matched against a reference library of SARS-CoV-2-specific TCRs that had been generated with the MIRA antigen-specificity platform. Breadth meant the fraction of unique TCRs that were SARS-CoV-2-associated, whereas depth meant the fraction of total T cells that were SARS-CoV-2-associated. Using the MIRA data, every spike-specific TCR was mapped to the spike region that the TCR reacted to and assigned to either a CD4 or a CD8 class. Log10-transformed breadth and depth values were compared by one-way ANOVA with Sidak's multiple comparisons tests. Sourced from immuneACCESS, this table was stored by TCRdb with only in-frame sequences that have V and J called. A share of the clones is absent; for the studies checked, an unresolved V gene accounts for under half, and the remainder has no known explanation. The V and J calls and the clone size are those of that table, but D and trimming were determined from the DNA. The sample table holds 140,000 to 150,000 clones, of which about 91% were seen once. The ten largest account for around 16% of the sample.

The CDR3 goes from the cysteine to the phenylalanine over 14 residues. The sequence is cut down to CDR3 DNA, 42 bases in frame from base 1. The germline V gene supplies CDR1 SNHLY and CDR2 FYNNEI. Trimmed from V: 3 bases; trimmed from J: 7 bases; junction bases lacking a gene match: 5. The source material was peripheral blood, sampled on day 0 of AZD1222 vaccination. This chain joins TRBV2 to TRBJ1-2; 10 bases in between match TRBD1. The clonotype originates from an adult in good health. The CDR3 reads CASSETGGSAGYTF. The sequenced DNA is TGTGCCAGCAGTGAGACAGGGGGCTCGGCTGGCTACACCTTC. Supplemented by the reference TRBV2 and TRBJ1-2 proteins around the CDR3, the complete variable domain is EPEVTQTPSHQVTQMGQEVILRCVPISNHLYFYWYRQILGQKVEFLVSFYNNEISEKSEIFDDQFSVERPDGSNFTLKIRSTKLEDSAMYFCASSETGGSAGYTFGSGTRLTVV.